Each of the 16 T cell receptor beta chains below was sequenced from the same sample in a study of T cell repertoires in cytomegalovirus infection. The antigens for these receptors are not known. TCRdb passed the reads through MiXCR, listing each CDR3 protein once. In the table there are about 890,000 distinct CDR3 sequences, approximately 30% of which are singletons. The sample consisted of cultured CD8+ T cells from PBMCs, taken from culture after CMV antigen stimulation. The receptors were sampled from a human donor in good health (CMV status not recorded). Some clones in this sample may be carry-over from other donors' samples.

In this sample, this clonotype turned up a few times. The chain is built from TRBV14 and TRBJ1-2; 9 nucleotides align to TRBD1. CDR1 is SGHDN and CDR2 is FVKESK in the germline V gene. The CDR3 sequence is 14 residues long. J gave up 7 bases and V 2 bases, and 5 bases lay outside the gene matches. The CDR3 nucleotides read TGTGCCAGCAGCCAAACAGGGGGCCTTCTTGGCTACACCTTC. Protein product: CASSQTGGLLGYTF.

This chain joins TRBV29-1 and TRBJ1-2; D is perhaps TRBD1 (5 bases). V was clipped by 3 bases and J by 4 bases, with 12 bases between them. The V gene's germline CDR1 is SQVTM and CDR2 ANQGSEA. This CDR3 region has 13 residues. CDR3 nucleotide sequence: TGCAGCGTTGATGGGGGAGTCGGCTATGGCTACACCTTC. This sequence encodes CSVDGGVGYGYTF.

The V call is TRBV4-1, the J call TRBJ1-1; D remains unclear. Per the germline V gene, CDR1 is MGHRA and CDR2 is YSYEKL. CDR3 length: 13 amino acids. The V gene lost 2 bases and the J gene lost 8 bases, with 12 bases spanning the gap. The DNA of the CDR3 is TGCGCCAGCAGCCAAATTTTTGGGGAGGAAGCTTTCTTT. Translating gives CASSQIFGEEAFF.

This rearrangement joins TRBV27 to TRBJ1-1; D not certain. V lost 8 bases to trimming and J lost 1 base, with 14 bases between them. Germline-derived CDR1 and CDR2 are MNHEY and SMNVEV (reference sequence). This CDR3 has 14 amino acids. The chain's CDR3 is CASHRGSWNTEAFF. CDR3 in DNA: TGTGCCAGCCATCGAGGATCTTGGAACACTGAAGCTTTCTTT.

This sequence joins TRBV27 and TRBJ2-7; no clear D gene. Germline loops: CDR1 MNHEY, CDR2 SMNVEV (reference sequence). This CDR3 has 12 residues. The germline V and J ends were trimmed by 7 bases and 1 base, with 8 bases remaining between them. For the CDR3, the DNA is TGTGCCAGCACGGGCAGATCCTACGAGCAGTACTTC. Translation gives CASTGRSYEQYF.

This clonotype was observed a few times. The chain combines TRBV19 with TRBJ1-1; D unresolved. The V end lost 5 bases, the J end lost 5 bases, and 9 bases lay between the germline ends. The germline V gene encodes CDR1 LNHDA and CDR2 SQIVND (reference sequence). The CDR3 runs 12 residues. The CDR3 region has the DNA TGTGCCAGTAGTGGGGTTAGGACTGAAGCTTTCTTT. It encodes CASSGVRTEAFF.

The chain joins TRBV25-1 to TRBJ2-7, with TRBD1 matching 8 bases. Germline V lookup: CDR1 MGHDK, CDR2 SYGVNS. The CDR3 consists of 13 residues. V was pared by 8 bases and J by 3 bases, with 6 bases of the junction left unmatched. The CDR3 region is CASWGDRSYEQYF. CDR3 sequence (DNA): TGTGCCAGCTGGGGGGACAGGAGCTACGAGCAGTACTTC.

This clonotype was seen more than once but under ten times. The chain uses TRBV6-2 or TRBV6-3 and TRBJ2-7; D is perhaps TRBD1 (5 bases). The CDR3 is 17 residues long. Trimming pared 6 bases from V and 0 bases from J, leaving 21 bases between. CDR1 and CDR2 from the germline V gene are MNHEY and SVGEGT. CDR3 sequence: CASSPSRRAGLSYEQYV. Written as DNA, the CDR3 is TGTGCCAGCAGCCCCTCCCGCCGGGCAGGGCTCTCCTACGAGCAGTACGTC.

This clonotype was counted only a few times. The rearrangement joins TRBV6-1 to TRBJ2-7, with a tentative D call TRBD2 (5 bases). The germline V gene encodes CDR1 MNHNS and CDR2 SASEGT. V was shortened by 8 bases and J by 5 bases, with 19 bases between the two germline ends. CDR3 length equals 14 residues. CDR3: CASQPRRARDEQYV. The CDR3 DNA reads as TGTGCCAGCCAGCCCCGTCGGGCGAGGGACGAGCAGTACGTC.

This chain links TRBV27 with TRBJ2-1; 13 bases fit TRBD2. This CDR3 spans 16 amino acids. Germline V CDR1 and CDR2: MNHEY, SMNVEV (reference sequence). With V trimmed by 2 bases and J by 4 bases, 2 bases remained unmatched. The CDR3 spells CASSLTTSGGYNEQFF. The CDR3 DNA sequence: TGTGCCAGCAGTTTAACGACTAGCGGGGGGTACAATGAGCAGTTCTTC.

V is TRBV14 and J is TRBJ1-1; the match to TRBD1 covers 9 bases. The CDR3 has 18 amino acids. The V segment lost 0 bases and the J segment 1 base; nucleotides outside the gene matches: 9. CDR1 and CDR2 (germline): SGHDN, FVKESK. This CDR3 reads CASSQESWDRASNTEAFF. In DNA, the CDR3 is TGTGCCAGCAGCCAAGAATCATGGGACAGGGCTTCGAACACTGAAGCTTTCTTT.

The V and J genes are TRBV7-3 and TRBJ1-2, with 10 bases fitting TRBD1. Losses at the gene ends were 3 bases for V and 6 bases for J; bases not matched to a gene: 7. The CDR3 loop spans 15 amino acids. From germline, CDR1 is SGHTA and CDR2 FQGTGA. CDR3 DNA sequence: TGTGCCAGCAGCTTCAGACAGGGGGCTTTTGATGGCTACACCTTC. Protein sequence: CASSFRQGAFDGYTF.

The chain employs TRBV6-5 and TRBJ2-2; possible D gene TRBD2, 6 bases. CDR1 and CDR2 from the germline V gene are MNHEY and SVGAGI. This CDR3 contains 17 residues. Trimming stripped 0 bases from V and 4 bases from J, with 15 bases between. The CDR3 sequence is CASSYSGDWGGTGELFF. The DNA for the CDR3 is TGTGCCAGCAGTTACTCGGGGGACTGGGGCGGCACCGGGGAGCTGTTTTTT.

This clonotype was seen only a few times. This CDR3 fails to terminate in the conserved phenylalanine or tryptophan, so it likely reflects a read error. The DNA is left out, because the CDR3 cannot be placed on it with certainty; the CDR3 is given as TCRdb lists it. This sequence joins TRBV12-3 or TRBV12-4 and TRBJ1-4; the table assigns TRBD1, which was not confirmed against the DNA. The CDR3 sequence runs 11 residues, both termini included. CDR3 residues: CASIKVGQLEY.

The V and J genes are TRBV3-1 and TRBJ2-7, with a weak D call TRBD1 (6 bases). The CDR3 has 14 amino acids. The germline V gene encodes CDR1 LGHDT and CDR2 YNNKEL (reference sequence). The V gene lost 4 bases and the J gene lost 3 bases, with 13 bases spanning the gap. CDR3 in amino acids: CASSPGAGVYEQYF. Written as DNA, the CDR3 is TGTGCCAGCAGCCCAGGTGCAGGGGTCTACGAGCAGTACTTC.

Of note for this clonotype: A much bigger clone sits one base away, suggesting this may be a read error. The chain couples TRBV12-3 or TRBV12-4 to TRBJ1-4; 7 bases are a match to TRBD1. There are 15 residues in the CDR3. CDR3 DNA: TGTGTCAGCAGTCTCAAGACAGGGTTTGGTGAAAAACTGTTTTTT. As protein: CVSSLKTGFGEKLFF.